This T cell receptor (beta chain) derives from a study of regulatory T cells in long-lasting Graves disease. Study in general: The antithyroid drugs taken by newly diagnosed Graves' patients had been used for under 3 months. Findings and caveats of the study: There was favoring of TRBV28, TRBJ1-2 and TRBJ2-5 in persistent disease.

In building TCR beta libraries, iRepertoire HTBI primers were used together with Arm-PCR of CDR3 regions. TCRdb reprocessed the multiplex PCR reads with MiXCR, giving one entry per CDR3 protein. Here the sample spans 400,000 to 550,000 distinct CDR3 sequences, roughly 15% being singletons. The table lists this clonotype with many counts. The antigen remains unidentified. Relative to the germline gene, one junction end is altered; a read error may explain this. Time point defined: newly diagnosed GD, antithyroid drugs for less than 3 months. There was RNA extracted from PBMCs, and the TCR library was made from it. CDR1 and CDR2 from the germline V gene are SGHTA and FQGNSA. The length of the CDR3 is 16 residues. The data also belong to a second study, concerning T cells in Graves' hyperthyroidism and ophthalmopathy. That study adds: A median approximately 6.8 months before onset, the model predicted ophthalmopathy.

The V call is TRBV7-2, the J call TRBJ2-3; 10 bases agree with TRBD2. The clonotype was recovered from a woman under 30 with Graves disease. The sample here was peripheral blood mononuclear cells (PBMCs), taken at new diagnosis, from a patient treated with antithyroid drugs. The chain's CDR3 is CASILVLAGSTDTQYF. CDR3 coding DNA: TGTGCCAGCATCTTAGTACTAGCGGGGAGCACAGATACGCAGTATTTT.